This entry lists 2 T cell receptor beta chains sequenced from one sample in a study of blood T cells in healthy people across ages. A sample-barcoded 5' primer and a J-beta primer mix were used in a second PCR of about 7 to 12 cycles. A single record per CDR3 protein comes from TCRdb applying MiXCR to the 5' RACE reads. The table lists roughly 500,000 distinct CDR3 sequences, 24% of them singletons, with 8.5% to 9.5% in the top ten. These same data were also listed under a study on T cells of mothers and their children.

Sequenced material: blood. The receptors shown here come from a boy between 10 and 17 years old in good health.

This rearrangement joins TRBV30 to TRBJ2-1; D is ambiguous. V was cut by 1 base and J by 0 bases, with 10 bases left in between. The CDR3 runs to 15 residues. The germline CDR1 and CDR2 sequences are GTSNPN and SVGIG (reference sequence). The CDR3 nucleotides are TGTGCCTGGAGTGATGGTCTCAGCTCCTACAATGAGCAGTTCTTC. It translates to CAWSDGLSSYNEQFF.

This chain connects TRBV3-1 to TRBJ1-4, with D hard to call. The V gene lost 2 bases and the J gene lost 0 bases, with 13 bases spanning the gap. Germline V CDR1 and CDR2: LGHDT, YNNKEL (reference sequence). This CDR3 spans 17 amino acids. CDR3 coding DNA: TGTGCCAGCAGCCAACCTCTTTACGGAGCAACTAATGAAAAACTGTTTTTT. Translation: CASSQPLYGATNEKLFF.